The clone carrying this TCR beta chain was seen just once. Antigen unknown. Here immunoSEQ multiplex PCR was the method, and the copy in TCRdb shows in-frame clones only, minus some. The table records some 140,000 clones, less than 90% of them present only once. This specimen belongs to a study of cytotoxic CD8 clonotypes in ibrutinib-treated CLL. Study-level information: Each sample contained, on average, approximately 230,000 productive templates and 94,000 or so productive rearrangements.

CDR1 and CDR2 from the germline V gene are SEHNR and FQNEAQ (reference sequence). This CDR3 has 19 residues. Trimming stripped 1 base from V and 7 bases from J, with 25 bases between. Regarding the study as a whole: Contraction or stability on treatment was seen for public clonotypes, which were uncommon. Baseline levels were approached again at progression, after clonality had risen at ibrutinib response.

This TCR derives from a human donor with chronic lymphocytic leukemia. The input for sequencing was PBMCs, taken after 24 months of ibrutinib treatment. This chain joins TRBV7-9 and TRBJ1-4; D gene uncertain. DNA of the CDR3: TGTGCCAGCAGCTTAGGTTGGGTTTCTACCAACTCTACGGGTGAAAAACTGTTTTTT. This sequence encodes CASSLGWVSTNSTGEKLFF.